This is a list of T cell receptor beta chains from one sample in a study of blood T cell repertoires in COVID-19. TCRdb's copy holds only in-frame clones and misses some; the assay was immunoSEQ multiplex PCR. The sample records around 83,000 clones, about 88% being singletons. Sample: peripheral blood. These receptors were collected from a man older than 75 with active or convalescent COVID-19. Both conserved end residues are part of each CDR3. Fields, in order: J gene, V gene, clone size, D gene, CDR3 DNA, CDR3 protein. The D gene is left open where the match is weak. Clone size is stated in some rows and not others, as once, few, many or a class when expanded.

>TRBJ1-2|TRBV19|.|.
TGTGCCAGTCGACACCCTGGCCCACCTGGGGGGTCGAATGGCTACACCTTC
CASRHPGPPGGSNGYTF
>TRBJ1-4|TRBV28|.|TRBD1
TGTGCCAGCAGTTGGACAGGTACTAATGAAAAACTGTTTTTT
CASSWTGTNEKLFF
>TRBJ1-6|TRBV11-2|.|.
TGTGCCAGCAGCCCCTTCCGGCAGGGGCACTCACCCCTCCACTTT
CASSPFRQGHSPLHF
>TRBJ1-5|TRBV6-5|.|.
TGTGCCAGCAGTTACTCGGGGAGTCAGCCCCAGCATTTT
CASSYSGSQPQHF
>TRBJ2-2|TRBV9|.|.
TGTGCCAGCAGCGCCGGAGGGGTTGCTGGGGAGCTGTTTTTT
CASSAGGVAGELFF
>TRBJ2-3|TRBV29-1|.|.
TGCAGCGTTGCGGTCAGCGGCACAGATACGCAGTATTTT
CSVAVSGTDTQYF
>TRBJ1-1|TRBV30|.|.
TGTGCCTGGAGTCCTATCTCGGACAGTGAAGCTTTCTTT
CAWSPISDSEAFF
>TRBJ2-3|TRBV7-2|.|TRBD1
TGTGCCAGCAGCTTAGAAGGACAGGGGTCCACAGATACGCAGTATTTT
CASSLEGQGSTDTQYF
>TRBJ2-2|TRBV4-2|.|.
TGTGCCAGCAGCCAAGATCAGGGGACGAACACCGGGGAGCTGTTTTTT
CASSQDQGTNTGELFF
>TRBJ1-3|TRBV6-5|once|.
TGTGCCAGCAGTACTCGTGCCTTCTCTGGAAACACCATATATTTT
CASSTRAFSGNTIYF
>TRBJ2-1|TRBV19|few|TRBD2
TGTGCCAGTAGTATTGCTAGCGGGAGTGATGAGCAGTTCTTC
CASSIASGSDEQFF
>TRBJ2-2|TRBV3-1/TRBV3-2|.|TRBD2
TGTGCCAGCAGAAAGACGACTGGGGGACTACCCGGGGAGCTGTTTTTT
CASRKTTGGLPGELFF
>TRBJ2-3|TRBV5-1|.|TRBD1
TGCGCCAGCAGCTTCGGACAGGGGTCAGATACGCAGTATTTT
CASSFGQGSDTQYF
>TRBJ1-2|TRBV5-1|.|.
TGCGCCAGCAGCCCGACAGTAAATTATGGCTACACCTTC
CASSPTVNYGYTF
>TRBJ1-1|TRBV5-1|.|TRBD1
TGCGCCAGCAGCAAGGACAGGGCGAACACTGAAGCTTTCTTT
CASSKDRANTEAFF
>TRBJ1-1|TRBV18|.|TRBD1
TGTGCCAGCTCACCTCAGGGGGAGAACACTGAAGCTTTCTTT
CASSPQGENTEAFF
>TRBJ1-2|TRBV28|.|.
TGTGCCAGCAGTTTGGTCGCTCGCGGGGGCTACACCTTC
CASSLVARGGYTF
>TRBJ2-1|TRBV19|.|TRBD2
TGTGCCAGTAGGAGACTAGCGGGGGCTTACAATGAGCAGTTCTTC
CASRRLAGAYNEQFF
>TRBJ2-3|TRBV28|.|.
TGTGCCAGCAGTCCCCGATGGGGGGGCTTCACAGATACGCAGTATTTT
CASSPRWGGFTDTQYF
>TRBJ1-1|TRBV19|.|TRBD1
TGTGCCAGTAGTATAGCCGGACAGGCCGTGGGGTTTGCTGAAGCTTTCTTT
CASSIAGQAVGFAEAFF
>TRBJ1-5|TRBV7-3|.|TRBD1
TGTGCCAGCAGTCTTACAGGGGGTCAGCCCCAGCATTTT
CASSLTGGQPQHF
>TRBJ2-6|TRBV4-2|.|.
TGTGCCAGCAGCCAAGACCCCACAGGGTCTTCAGGGGCCAACGTCCTGACTTTC
CASSQDPTGSSGANVLTF
>TRBJ2-5|TRBV30|.|TRBD2
TGTGCCTGGATCTTTCCAAAGTCGAGCGGGAGAGAGACCCAGTACTTC
CAWIFPKSSGRETQYF
>TRBJ2-5|TRBV5-1|.|TRBD2
TGCGCCAGCAGCAAGGGACTAGCGGGAGTGTGGATGGAGACCCAGTACTTC
CASSKGLAGVWMETQYF
>TRBJ2-1|TRBV9|.|TRBD2
TGTGCCAGCAGCGTAGGGCTAGCGGGGGACCACAATGAGCAGTTCTTC
CASSVGLAGDHNEQFF
>TRBJ2-1|TRBV14|.|TRBD2
TGTGCCAGCAGCCAAGATAAAGGGTTAGGGAGCGGGAGCTCCTACAATGAGCAGTTCTTC
CASSQDKGLGSGSSYNEQFF
>TRBJ2-5|TRBV11-2|.|.
TGTGCCAGCAGCTCAGCTAGCTTTCGATCGGAGACCCAGTACTTC
CASSSASFRSETQYF
>TRBJ2-2|TRBV5-1|.|.
TGCGCCAGCAGCTTGAGCGTGGTGGACACCGGGGAGCTGTTTTTT
CASSLSVVDTGELFF
>TRBJ2-2|TRBV5-1|once|.
TGCGCCAGCAGCCTTGCCGGGACAAGGGGCACCGGGGAGCTGTTTTTT
CASSLAGTRGTGELFF
>TRBJ1-6|TRBV6-5|.|.
TGTGCCAGCAGAACCGGGTTTGACAATTCACCCCTCCACTTT
CASRTGFDNSPLHF